Shown below are 26 T cell receptor beta chains from a single sample sequenced in a study of T cell responses to AZD1222 COVID-19 vaccine. Here immunoSEQ multiplex PCR was the method, and the copy in TCRdb shows in-frame clones only, minus some. The sample records about 120,000 clones, about 88% being singletons. Specimen: peripheral blood, collected 28 days after the second AZD1222 dose. The source of these receptors is an adult who received the AZD1222 COVID-19 vaccine.

This chain connects TRBV28 to TRBJ2-6; TRBD2 is a possible D gene (5 bases). The V end was cut by 6 bases, the J end by 0 bases, with 9 bases between. Germline V gene lookup returns CDR1 MDHEN and CDR2 SYDVKM. This CDR3 is built from 15 residues. This CDR3 is CASRARVSGANVLTF. The CDR3 nucleotides read TGTGCCAGCAGGGCGAGGGTCTCTGGGGCCAACGTCCTGACTTTC.

This clone was seen a single time. The chain uses TRBV3-1 (or the pseudogene TRBV3-2) and TRBJ1-6; D is undetermined. This CDR3 spans 15 amino acids. V was clipped by 2 bases and J by 7 bases, with 12 bases between them. Germline V gene lookup returns CDR1 LGHDT and CDR2 YNNKEL (reference sequence). The CDR3 region is CASSQWESGNSPLHF. CDR3 DNA: TGTGCCAGCAGCCAATGGGAAAGTGGGAATTCACCCCTCCACTTT.

DNA for the CDR3: TGTGCCAGCAGCTATCCGGGACAGGGGCAAGAGACCCAGTACTTC. Its protein product is CASSYPGQGQETQYF. V and J are TRBV5-4 and TRBJ2-5; 10 nucleotides agree with TRBD1. V was clipped by 3 bases and J by 2 bases; unmatched bases: 4. Germline V lookup: CDR1 SGHNT, CDR2 YYREEE (reference sequence). CDR3 length: 15 residues.

The chain carries TRBV29-1 and TRBJ1-1, with D unresolved. CDR3 length equals 14 residues. Trimming took 5 bases from V and 1 from J, leaving 14 bases between them. Germline CDR1 SQVTM, CDR2 ANQGSEA. CDR3 nucleotide sequence: TGCAGCGTTTACTCACACCCAACGAACACTGAAGCTTTCTTT. Amino acid sequence: CSVYSHPTNTEAFF.

The chain links TRBV6-4 to TRBJ2-3; D could derive from TRBD1 or TRBD2 (5 bases each). Trimming took off 6 bases at V and 0 bases at J, with 10 bases between the two ends. This CDR3 has 14 amino acids. Per the germline V gene, CDR1 is MRHNA and CDR2 is SNTAGT. The CDR3 DNA reads TGTGCCAGCAGCGGGGACGCCAGCACAGATACGCAGTATTTT. Translated, it gives CASSGDASTDTQYF.

V gene TRBV18 combines with J gene TRBJ1-1; the D is unclear. CDR3 size: 13 residues. V was pared by 3 bases and J by 0 bases, with 5 bases between. Germline CDR1 KGHSH, CDR2 LQKENI. CDR3 sequence reads: CASSPSMNTEAFF. As DNA, the CDR3 is TGTGCCAGCTCACCCAGCATGAACACTGAAGCTTTCTTT. Full variable domain (missing parts from reference TRBV18 and TRBJ1-1): NAGVMQNPRHLVRRRGQEARLRCSPMKGHSHVYWYRQLPEEGLKFMVYLQKENIIDESGMPKERFSAEFPKEGPSILRIQQVVRGDSAAYFCASSPSMNTEAFFGQGTRLTVV.

This sequence joins TRBV12-3 or TRBV12-4 and TRBJ1-4; tentative D call: TRBD1 (5 bases). Trimming removed 1 base from V and 10 bases from J, with 10 bases in between. CDR3 length equals 13 residues. The CDR3 reads CASSLGGWGKLFF. The DNA of the CDR3 is TGTGCCAGCAGTTTAGGGGGCTGGGGAAAACTGTTTTTT.

The rearrangement uses TRBV24-1 and TRBJ2-7, with a tentative D call TRBD1 (6 bases). Germline V gene data show CDR1 as KGHDR and CDR2 as SFDVKD. The CDR3 covers 15 residues. V lost 4 bases and J lost 3, with 15 bases in between. CDR3 in DNA: TGTGCCACCAGTGACCCGGGATCAGGGGACTACGAGCAGTACTTC. As protein: CATSDPGSGDYEQYF.

This clone was seen a single time. The gene calls are TRBV28 and TRBJ2-7; D perhaps matches TRBD1 (6 bases). Germline CDR1 is MDHEN and CDR2 is SYDVKM. CDR3 length: 13 residues. Trimming took off 7 bases at V and 0 bases at J, with 10 bases between the two ends. DNA for the CDR3: TGTGCCAGCACTTTGACAGGCTCCTACGAGCAGTACTTC. This sequence encodes CASTLTGSYEQYF.

V usage is TRBV4-3 and J usage is TRBJ1-6, with 10 nucleotides matching TRBD1. The CDR3 totals 15 residues. Germline CDR1 and CDR2: LGHNA and YSLEER. V lost 0 bases and J lost 11; bases outside the gene matches: 4. The CDR3 sequence: CASSQETGGPAPLHF. CDR3 DNA: TGCGCCAGCAGCCAAGAGACAGGGGGCCCCGCACCCCTCCACTTT.

This clone was seen just once. CDR3 sequence: CASSSYSLWDGNYGYTF. In DNA, the CDR3 is TGTGCCAGCAGCTCGTACTCTCTTTGGGACGGCAACTATGGCTACACCTTC. The chain carries TRBV7-2 and TRBJ1-2; D possibly corresponds to TRBD1 (5 bases). V shed 4 bases and J shed 2 bases, with 20 bases lying between them. The CDR3 consists of 17 residues. Looked up from germline, CDR1 is SGHTA and CDR2 is FQGNSA. The full variable domain, in which reference TRBV7-2 and TRBJ1-2 provide the parts outside the CDR3, is GAGVSQSPSNKVTEKGKDVELRCDPISGHTALYWYRQSLGQGLEFLIYFQGNSAPDKSGLPSDRFSAERTGGSVSTLTIQRTQQEDSAVYLCASSSYSLWDGNYGYTFGSGTRLTVV.

This clone was counted a single time. This chain connects TRBV3-1 (or the pseudogene TRBV3-2) to TRBJ1-6; D uncertain. Per germline, CDR1 LGHDT and CDR2 YNNKEL (reference sequence). This CDR3 is 14 amino acids long. The V end was cut by 3 bases, the J end by 10 bases, with 13 bases between. CDR3 DNA: TGTGCCAGCAGCCATATGACCTCACCGTCACCCCTCCACTTT. Residues: CASSHMTSPSPLHF.

The chain links TRBV6-5 to TRBJ1-2, with TRBD1 as a possible D gene (5 bases). The length of the CDR3 is 14 residues. From germline, CDR1 is MNHEY and CDR2 SVGAGI. V was clipped by 0 bases and J by 4 bases, with 9 bases between them. Here the CDR3 reads CASSYSGGIYGYTF. Here the CDR3 DNA reads TGTGCCAGCAGTTACTCGGGGGGGATCTATGGCTACACCTTC.

This chain connects TRBV4-1 to TRBJ1-6; 10 nucleotides line up with TRBD1. Trimming cost V 4 bases and J 12 bases; bases outside gene matches: 12. The CDR3 has 16 amino acids. From germline, CDR1 is MGHRA and CDR2 YSYEKL. CDR3 amino acids: CASSRTGGQFTGPLHF. In DNA form, the CDR3 reads TGCGCCAGCAGCCGGACAGGGGGTCAATTCACAGGACCCCTCCACTTT.

The chain links TRBV5-1 to TRBJ1-5; 9 bases are a match to TRBD1. Germline loops: CDR1 SGHRS, CDR2 YFSETQ. Unmatched junction bases numbered 12, after V lost 4 bases and J lost 1 base. CDR3 length: 18 amino acids. CDR3 coding DNA: TGCGCCAGCAGCCTGGTTCCCGGGACAGGGAGCAGCAATCAGCCCCAGCATTTT. This codes for CASSLVPGTGSSNQPQHF.

The chain combines TRBV6-5 with TRBJ2-5; D call uncertain. The V end was cut by 7 bases, the J end by 0 bases, with 12 bases between. The CDR3 extends over 14 amino acids. Germline V gene data show CDR1 as MNHEY and CDR2 as SVGAGI. CDR3 coding DNA: TGTGCCAGCACCGTAGACGAGTACCAAGAGACCCAGTACTTC. Encoded protein: CASTVDEYQETQYF.

The chain carries TRBV25-1 and TRBJ1-2; possible D gene TRBD1, 5 bases. CDR1 is MGHDK, CDR2 SYGVNS, per germline. The germline V and J ends were trimmed by 6 bases and 1 base, with 12 bases remaining between them. CDR3 size: 14 residues. DNA of the CDR3: TGTGCCAGCAGGCCCACAGGATTTAACTATGGCTACACCTTC. Translating gives CASRPTGFNYGYTF.

This sequence joins TRBV10-3 and TRBJ2-7, with 11 positions matching TRBD1. The CDR3 loop spans 15 amino acids. The junction had 2 bases not matched to a gene; V was cut back by 0 bases and J by 4 bases. Per the germline V gene, CDR1 is ENHRY and CDR2 is SYGVKD. The DNA for the CDR3 is TGTGCCATCAGTGAGTCTGGACAGGGGGCGTACGAGCAGTACTTC. Protein sequence: CAISESGQGAYEQYF.

V usage is TRBV6-5 and J usage is TRBJ1-5; a possible D gene is TRBD1 (6 bases). Germline CDR1 reads MNHEY; CDR2 reads SVGAGI. V lost 5 bases and J lost 2, with 13 bases in between. The CDR3 length is 15 residues. The CDR3 bases are TGTGCCAGCAGTACCCGCGGGGGGCGCAATCAGCCCCAGCATTTT. Amino acid sequence: CASSTRGGRNQPQHF.

V usage is TRBV12-5 and J usage is TRBJ1-5; 9 bases agree with TRBD1. V lost 7 bases to trimming and J lost 5 bases; unmatched junction nucleotides: 6. The germline gives CDR1 LGHNT, CDR2 FRNRAP. This CDR3 region has 14 residues. CDR3 loop: CASAGTGRYQPQHF. CDR3 DNA sequence: TGTGCTAGTGCCGGGACAGGGAGGTATCAGCCCCAGCATTTT.

In regard to this clone: Distinct nucleotide sequences in the sample also encode this CDR3. V is TRBV5-1 and J is TRBJ2-5; 7 bases agree with TRBD1. The CDR3 loop spans 14 amino acids. V gave up 0 bases and J gave up 3 bases; unmatched junction bases: 2. Germline V gene lookup returns CDR1 SGHRS and CDR2 YFSETQ. CDR3: CASSLGRGKETQYF. The DNA of the CDR3 is TGCGCCAGCAGCTTGGGCAGGGGGAAAGAGACCCAGTACTTC. Drawing the rest from reference TRBV5-1 and TRBJ2-5, the complete variable domain is KAGVTQTPRYLIKTRGQQVTLSCSPISGHRSVSWYQQTPGQGLQFLFEYFSETQRNKGNFPGRFSGRQFSNSRSEMNVSTLELGDSALYLCASSLGRGKETQYFGPGTRLLVL.

This chain connects TRBV11-3 to TRBJ2-3; the D gene is possibly TRBD1 (5 bases). Trimming took off 1 base at V and 4 bases at J, with 12 bases between the two ends. This CDR3 spans 15 amino acids. CDR1 is SGHNT, CDR2 YENEEA, per germline. CDR3 DNA sequence: TGTGCCAGCAGCTTAGTTGCAGGGCGGTCAGATACGCAGTATTTT. Amino acid sequence: CASSLVAGRSDTQYF.

V usage is TRBV2 and J usage is TRBJ1-2; D perhaps matches TRBD1 (5 bases). The V end was cut by 9 bases, the J end by 7 bases, with 15 bases between. CDR1 is SNHLY, CDR2 FYNNEI, per germline. The CDR3 is 12 amino acids. The CDR3 reads CARGLRQTGYTF. In DNA, the CDR3 is TGTGCCAGGGGGCTGCGGCAGACTGGCTACACCTTC. Full variable domain (remainder filled in from reference TRBV2 and TRBJ1-2): EPEVTQTPSHQVTQMGQEVILRCVPISNHLYFYWYRQILGQKVEFLVSFYNNEISEKSEIFDDQFSVERPDGSNFTLKIRSTKLEDSAMYFCARGLRQTGYTFGSGTRLTVV.

The V and J genes are TRBV24-1 and TRBJ2-2, with 9 bases that match TRBD1. The germline V gene has CDR1 KGHDR and CDR2 SFDVKD. The CDR3 covers 15 residues. Trimming at V came to 10 bases and at J to 1 base, leaving 6 bases not matched to a gene. CDR3 coding DNA: TGTGCCACTTCCTCGGGACAGGGGAACACCGGGGAGCTGTTTTTT. Translating gives CATSSGQGNTGELFF.

This clone was observed a single time. The chain is built from TRBV23-1 and TRBJ1-2; perhaps TRBD1 as D (5 bases). TRBV23-1 is an ORF, with its function uncertain. With 7 bases removed from V and 7 bases from J, the gap between germline ends came to 10 bases. The length of the CDR3 is 11 residues. The CDR3 nucleotides are TGCGCCAGCACCATCGGGGGTGGCTACACCTTC. Translated: CASTIGGGYTF.

This rearrangement joins TRBV11-2 to TRBJ2-7, with D perhaps matching TRBD1 or TRBD2 (5 bases each). CDR1 is SGHAT and CDR2 is FQNNGV in the germline V gene. The CDR3 has 13 amino acids. The V end lost 1 base, the J end lost 4 bases, and 8 bases lay between the germline ends. In DNA form, the CDR3 reads TGTGCCAGCAGCTTAGGGGGGAAATACGAGCAGTACTTC. Amino acid sequence: CASSLGGKYEQYF.